This T cell receptor (beta chain) stems from a study of OX40 agonist ivuxolimab in advanced cancers. Background for the entire study: Ivuxolimab was an agonistic, fully human IgG2 monoclonal antibody directed against OX40 (CD134), a costimulatory receptor. Of the 50 to 55 dose-escalation patients, hepatocellular carcinoma was present in 19, melanoma in approximately 15, renal cell carcinoma in 9 and head and neck cancer in 9. Patients were allowed to have had prior anti-PD-1, anti-PD-L1 or anti-CTLA-4 therapy, and around 41% of the dose-escalation patients had previously received checkpoint inhibitors. Three dose-escalation patients achieved partial responses, one with hepatocellular carcinoma and two with cutaneous melanoma. The dose-escalation cohort was about 86% male with a mean age of about 60 years, ranging from roughly 23 to 90. The paper reports the monotherapy dose-escalation portion (N ≈ 50 patients) of the phase I ivuxolimab trial. Peripheral TCRbeta sequencing was intended to test whether TCR sequence diversity was altered and clonal T-cell expansion was caused by ivuxolimab. Intravenous ivuxolimab was administered to patients every 2 weeks at six dose levels: 0.01, 0.1, 0.3, 1.5, 3 and 10 mg/kg.

On the study overall, not on this receptor specifically: Low levels of normalized T-cell clonal expansion were also seen in some patients who did not respond. At doses of 0.1 to 3.0 mg/kg, clonal expansion of both CD4+ and CD8+ T cells in blood was seen between baseline and week 6. In the 0.1-3.0 mg/kg groups, partial responders were among the patients with the lowest normalized peripheral clonal expansion, particularly in CD8+ T cells. Which antigens the clonally expanded peripheral T cells were specific for was not determined. After ivuxolimab, CD8+ T cells had more expanded clones than CD4+ T cells on average.

For sequencing of the TCRbeta CDR3 region, genomic DNA was extracted from the sorted cells. TCRbeta CDR3 regions were sequenced using the immunoSEQ Assay. What TCRdb holds here is the immuneACCESS table cut down to in-frame rearrangements. Part of the clones is not present; checked against another copy, under half of the missing clones reflect an unresolved V gene, and the others are unexplained. The sample table holds approximately 98,000 clones, of which more than 80% were seen once. Of the sample, approximately 5.5% is held by the ten largest clones. This clone was seen just once. Its antigen target is currently unknown. No clone much larger than this one lies a single base away; base qualities are absent. Patients with a history of autoimmune disease or receiving systemic immunosuppression were excluded from the trial. Peripheral blood for TCR sequencing was collected from all dose cohorts at baseline, on cycle 4 day 1, and on cycle 7 day 1. The samples were taken from a phase I, first-in-human, multicenter, open-label dose-escalation trial of ivuxolimab. Adults with locally advanced or metastatic head and neck squamous cell, hepatocellular, melanoma or renal cell carcinoma were enrolled in the trial. Before TCR sequencing, CD4+ T cells and CD8+ T cells from peripheral blood were sorted into separate populations.

The specimen comprised CD4+ or CD8+ T cells sorted from blood, sampled in a trial of the OX40 agonist ivuxolimab. The origin of this receptor is an adult with an advanced solid tumor such as melanoma, head and neck, liver or kidney cancer.

At the DNA level, the sequence is TGTGCCAGCTCACTGGGCGGACAGGGGACCGGGGAGCTGTTTTTT. This codes for CASSLGGQGTGELFF. The chain joins TRBV18 to TRBJ2-2, with TRBD1 identical over 9 junction bases. CDR1 and CDR2 were assigned from the germline V gene as KGHSH and LQKENI. The CDR3 measures 15 amino acids from cysteine to phenylalanine. Here the CDR3 DNA is all that survives: 45 bases in frame from base 1. Ends trimmed: V by 4 bases, J by 5 bases; bases unmatched to a gene: 5. Where the CDR3 stops, the reference TRBV18 and TRBJ2-2 genes take over; the full variable domain is NAGVMQNPRHLVRRRGQEARLRCSPMKGHSHVYWYRQLPEEGLKFMVYLQKENIIDESGMPKERFSAEFPKEGPSILRIQQVVRGDSAAYFCASSLGGQGTGELFFGEGSRLTVL.